This TCR beta chain was captured in a study of OX40 agonist ivuxolimab in advanced cancers. Points from the study as a whole: Compared with others, partial responders at 0.1-3.0 mg/kg displayed clonal expansion among the lowest.

A few counts support this clone. Its antigen is unknown. Produced via immunoSEQ multiplex PCR; TCRdb's table is partial and in-frame only. The top ten clones hold roughly 6.3% of a sample with 45,000 to 65,000 clones, 77% of them seen once. Specimen: CD4+ or CD8+ T cells sorted from blood, collected in a trial of the OX40 agonist ivuxolimab. The sequence derives from an adult with an advanced solid tumor such as melanoma, head and neck, liver or kidney cancer.

The CDR3 bases are TGTGCCAGCAGCAAATACGACGTGATGGGGGGAAATCAGCCCCAGCATTTT. It yields the protein CASSKYDVMGGNQPQHF. V usage is TRBV27 and J usage is TRBJ1-5; tentatively, D is TRBD1 (5 bases). CDR1 MNHEY and CDR2 SMNVEV come from the germline V gene (reference sequence). Deletions cut 6 bases from V and 4 bases from J, with 22 bases between. The CDR3 is made up of 17 amino acids.